Below are 8 T cell receptor beta chains sequenced from a single sample in a study of shared clonotypes between healthy human individuals. Produced via immunoSEQ multiplex PCR; TCRdb's table is partial and in-frame only. The sample holds under 2,000,000 clones, approximately 95% seen once. Naive CD8 cells comprised CD45RO-negative, CCR7-positively selected cells, excluding terminally differentiated effector memory CD45RA+ cells. The sequenced material came from naive CD8+ T cells sorted from blood. All receptors derive from a young man in good health.

The chain uses TRBV7-9 and TRBJ1-4, with D unclear. There are 15 residues in the CDR3. Between the trimmed V and J ends, which lost 5 bases and 3 bases, there was a span of 13 bases. Per the germline V gene, CDR1 is SEHNR and CDR2 is FQNEAQ (reference sequence). CDR3 sequence reads: CASSNSGWANEKLFF. The CDR3, as DNA: TGTGCCAGCAGCAACAGCGGGTGGGCTAATGAAAAACTGTTTTTT.

The chain joins TRBV5-1 to TRBJ1-2; TRBD1 agrees at 8 bases. Trimming cost V 4 bases and J 7 bases; bases outside gene matches: 9. The CDR3 has 14 residues. Per germline, CDR1 SGHRS and CDR2 YFSETQ. CDR3 sequence reads: CASSPRGPVGGYTF. The CDR3 nucleotides are TGCGCCAGCAGCCCCAGGGGGCCTGTCGGTGGCTACACCTTC.

Of note for this clone: One end of the junction does not line up with germline, which may come from a read error. The V gene is TRBV7-7, the J gene TRBJ2-1; 12 bases agree with TRBD2. The CDR3 has 16 amino acids. Germline CDR1 reads SSHAT; CDR2 reads FNYEAQ (reference sequence). The CDR3 loop is CASSPQGLAGPNEQFF. The CDR3 coding sequence is TGTGCTAGCAGCCCACAGGGACTAGCGGGCCCCAATGAGCAGTTCTTC.

The chain links TRBV4-3 to TRBJ1-1; D gene ambiguous. Germline V CDR1 and CDR2: LGHNA, YSLEER. This CDR3 has 15 residues. V was trimmed by 0 bases and J by 6 bases, leaving 14 bases between them. The DNA of the CDR3 is TGCGCCAGCAGCCAAGATTTGCGTCTGACCCCTGAAGCTTTCTTT. Translation gives CASSQDLRLTPEAFF.

The rearrangement uses TRBV5-6 and TRBJ2-7, with a possible D match to TRBD2 (6 bases). The V end lost 0 bases, the J end lost 5 bases, and 18 bases lay between the germline ends. The CDR3 runs to 16 residues. Germline CDR1 is SGHDT and CDR2 is YYEEEE. For the CDR3, the DNA is TGTGCCAGCAGCTTGGTGGGGCGGAGGGGCTTTAACGAGCAGTACTTC. Translated: CASSLVGRRGFNEQYF.

The J gene is TRBJ2-1, the V gene TRBV7-3; D is possibly TRBD1 or TRBD2 (5 bases each). CDR1 and CDR2 (germline): SGHTA, FQGTGA. This CDR3 comprises 15 residues. Trimming stripped 0 bases from V and 7 bases from J, with 13 bases between. In DNA, the CDR3 is TGTGCCAGCAGCTTAACGTTGGGGCTAGCAAATGAGCAGTTCTTC. Its protein is CASSLTLGLANEQFF.

V and J are TRBV27 and TRBJ2-7; weak D call: TRBD2 (5 bases). With 5 bases removed from V and 0 bases from J, the gap between germline ends came to 17 bases. The length of the CDR3 is 16 residues. CDR1 and CDR2 from the germline V gene are MNHEY and SMNVEV (reference sequence). CDR3 in DNA: TGTGCCAGCAGTCCCGGCGGGCCAAAACTCTCCTACGAGCAGTACTTC. This encodes CASSPGGPKLSYEQYF.

The genes are TRBV30 and TRBJ2-3; D possibly uses TRBD1 or TRBD2 (6 bases each). The V end lost 5 bases, the J end lost 0 bases, and 15 bases lay between the germline ends. Germline-derived CDR1 and CDR2 are GTSNPN and SVGIG (reference sequence). The CDR3 totals 15 residues. The CDR3 reads CAWVDTGASTDTQYF. As DNA, the CDR3 is TGTGCCTGGGTAGACACGGGGGCGAGCACAGATACGCAGTATTTT. Combining the CDR3 with reference TRBV30 and TRBJ2-3 gives the whole variable domain SQTIHQWPATLVQPVGSPLSLECTVEGTSNPNLYWYRQAAGRGLQLLFYSVGIGQISSEVPQNLSASRPQDRQFILSSKKLLLSDSGFYLCAWVDTGASTDTQYFGPGTRLTVL.